A selection of T cell receptor beta chains follows, all from one sample in a study of regulatory T cells in long-lasting Graves disease. TCRdb itself ran the multiplex PCR reads through MiXCR, one entry per CDR3 protein. The table lists 420,000 or so distinct CDR3 sequences, 20% to 30% of them singletons. The input for sequencing was peripheral blood mononuclear cells (PBMCs), taken when the disease was refractory, from a patient treated with antithyroid drugs. Source of these receptors: a female donor with Graves disease. Both conserved end residues are part of each CDR3. The D gene is left open where the match is weak. Only some rows state a clone size, as once, few, many or a class for expanded clones.

CDR3 length	clone size	D gene	J gene	V gene	CDR3 DNA	CDR3 protein
15	.	.	TRBJ2-4	TRBV2	TGTGCCAGCAGTGAAATGGGACTAGCCAAAAACATTCAGTACTTC	CASSEMGLAKNIQYF
14	many	.	TRBJ2-7	TRBV10-3	TGTGCCATCAGCTCGGCGCCACACTCCTACGAGCAGTACTTC	CAISSAPHSYEQYF
13	.	.	TRBJ2-7	TRBV10-3	TGTGCCATCAGTGAGTCACGAGGGGAAGAGCAGTACTTC	CAISESRGEEQYF
14	.	.	TRBJ1-1	TRBV29-1	TGCAGCGTTGTATCCGGGGAAGGCGACACTGAAGCTTTCTTT	CSVVSGEGDTEAFF
12	.	.	TRBJ2-7	TRBV5-1	TGCGCCAGCAGGGATGGGAACTACGAGCAGTACTTC	CASRDGNYEQYF
14	.	TRBD1	TRBJ2-7	TRBV5-1	TGCGCCAGCAGCTCGGGACAGGTCTCCTACGAGCAGTACTTC	CASSSGQVSYEQYF
16	.	TRBD2	TRBJ2-5	TRBV3-1	TGTGCCAGCAGCCAAGGGGACGGACTAGCTCAAGAGACCCAGTACTTC	CASSQGDGLAQETQYF
13	many	TRBD1	TRBJ1-2	TRBV28	TGTGCCAGCAGGCGGACAGGGGGAGGTGGCTACACCTTC	CASRRTGGGGYTF
18	.	.	TRBJ2-4	TRBV5-8	TGTGCCAGCAGCTTGGTGGGAGCCAGGGTGGTGACCAAAAACATTCAGTACTTC	CASSLVGARVVTKNIQYF
12	.	.	TRBJ2-1	TRBV2	TGTGCCAGCAGTGAAAGGGGCTACGAGCAGTTCTTC	CASSERGYEQFF
14	.	.	TRBJ2-3	TRBV7-2	TGTGCCAGCAGCTCGTCGTCTGGGGGGGATACGCAGTATTTT	CASSSSSGGDTQYF
15	many	.	TRBJ1-3	TRBV12-3/TRBV12-4	TGTGCCAGCAGTTTGGGCGGCGGCCAGGGAAACACCATATATTTT	CASSLGGGQGNTIYF
13	few	.	TRBJ1-2	TRBV20-1	TGCAGTGCTAGAGGACTGACCCTCCGAGGCTACACCTTC	CSARGLTLRGYTF
14	.	.	TRBJ2-7	TRBV3-1	TGTGCCAGCAGCCAAGAGGTAGGGTGGAACGAGCAGTACTTC	CASSQEVGWNEQYF
18	many	TRBD1	TRBJ1-5	TRBV20-1	TGCAGTGCTCATAACCGGGACAGGGGGACGGCCAGCAATCAGCCCCAGCATTTT	CSAHNRDRGTASNQPQHF
14	.	.	TRBJ2-5	TRBV28	TGTGCCAGCAGCACGACAGGTCTACAAGAGACCCAGTACTTC	CASSTTGLQETQYF
15	.	TRBD1	TRBJ1-2	TRBV19	TGTGCCAGTATACCCGGACAGGGGGGTAGCTATGGCTACACCTTC	CASIPGQGGSYGYTF
18	.	TRBD2	TRBJ2-7	TRBV7-9	TGTGCCAGCAGCCTCCGGGAGCTCAGGTCGGGACTAGCAGGGGAGCAGTACTTC	CASSLRELRSGLAGEQYF
10	many	.	TRBJ2-7	TRBV20-1	TGCAGTGCTCTTCAGGGGAAGCAGTACTTC	CSALQGKQYF
16	.	.	TRBJ1-6	TRBV4-3	TGCGCCAGCAGCCAAGATTCCGTTAGGGGCACTTCACCCCTCCACTTT	CASSQDSVRGTSPLHF
15	many	TRBD1	TRBJ1-2	TRBV15	TGTGCCACCAGCACAGGGACAGGGGGCGGCTATGGCTACACCTTC	CATSTGTGGGYGYTF
8	few	.	TRBJ2-5	TRBV30	TGTGCCTTAGCTGGGGGGTACTTC	CALAGGYF
16	.	.	TRBJ2-5	TRBV5-5	TGTGCCAGCAGCTTGTTGAGAGGGGCAGGGCCGGCGACCCAGTACTTC	CASSLLRGAGPATQYF
13	many	.	TRBJ2-7	TRBV11-2	TGTGCCAGCAGCTTAGCGGGACCCAACGAGCAGTACTTC	CASSLAGPNEQYF
16	many	TRBD2	TRBJ2-7	TRBV24-1	TGTGCCACCAGTGATTCCCGGGACTATCCGACCTACGAGCAGTACTTC	CATSDSRDYPTYEQYF
12	many	.	TRBJ2-7	TRBV12-3/TRBV12-4	TGTGCCAGCAGACTAGGGATTTGGGAGCAGTACTTC	CASRLGIWEQYF
16	.	.	TRBJ2-7	TRBV6-9	TGTGCCAGCAGTTACGGGTCCGGGACTCCCTCCTACGAGCAGTACTTC	CASSYGSGTPSYEQYF
13	few	.	TRBJ2-5	TRBV6-2/TRBV6-3	TGTGCCAGCAGCCCGGGACTTGTCGGGACCCAGTACTTC	CASSPGLVGTQYF
13	.	.	TRBJ2-2	TRBV6-1	TGTGCCAGCAGTGCATTAGAGTCCGGGGAGCTGTTTTTT	CASSALESGELFF
14	.	.	TRBJ1-2	TRBV18	TGTGCCAGCTCACTAGACAGAGTAAACTATGGCTACACCTTC	CASSLDRVNYGYTF
16	.	TRBD1	TRBJ1-5	TRBV5-6	TGTGCCAGCAGCTTGGGTCAGGGGGTAAGCAATCAGCCCCAGCATTTT	CASSLGQGVSNQPQHF
13	few	TRBD2	TRBJ2-7	TRBV29-1	TGCAGCGTTTCGATAGCGGGATCGTACGAGCAGTACTTC	CSVSIAGSYEQYF
13	.	.	TRBJ1-4	TRBV6-1	TGTGCCAGCAGAGCAGGGCGGAATGAAAAACTGTTTTTT	CASRAGRNEKLFF
15	.	TRBD1	TRBJ1-1	TRBV20-1	TGCAGTGCTAGAGCATTGGGACAGGAGAACACTGAAGCTTTCTTT	CSARALGQENTEAFF
16	many	TRBD2	TRBJ2-7	TRBV28	TGTGCCAGCAGTTCGCGGGGGGCGGGACGCCCCTACGAGCAGTACTTC	CASSSRGAGRPYEQYF
14	many	.	TRBJ1-1	TRBV20-1	TGCAGTGCTAGAGTTGGGCCGGGGCACACTGAAGCTTTCTTT	CSARVGPGHTEAFF
16	.	.	TRBJ1-1	TRBV6-5	TGTGCCAGCAGTTACTCGATTGCAGGGCCGAACACTGAAGCTTTCTTT	CASSYSIAGPNTEAFF
12	.	.	TRBJ2-5	TRBV20-1	TGCAGTGCTAGTGACCGTAAAGAGACCCAGTACTTC	CSASDRKETQYF
16	.	.	TRBJ2-7	TRBV7-2	TGTGCCAGCAGCCCGGGACCTACCCTTCAGACCTACGAGCAGTACTTC	CASSPGPTLQTYEQYF
15	few	.	TRBJ2-7	TRBV7-9	TGTGCCAGCAGCTTCCCAGAGGATTCTTCCTACGAGCAGTACTTC	CASSFPEDSSYEQYF
16	.	TRBD1	TRBJ2-7	TRBV7-7	TGTGCCAGCAGCCAAGGACAGGGGGCTAGTATCAACGAGCAGTACTTC	CASSQGQGASINEQYF
19	few	.	TRBJ2-5	TRBV5-6	TGTGCCAGCAGCGGGGGTCGGGGGGCAGACAGGAGAACACAAGAGACCCAGTACTTC	CASSGGRGADRRTQETQYF
15	.	.	TRBJ1-1	TRBV20-1	TGCAGTGCTAGCTCCTTTTCCCCGGGGAACACTGAAGCTTTCTTT	CSASSFSPGNTEAFF
14	.	.	TRBJ2-5	TRBV5-6	TGTGCCAGCAGCTCTCCCCCCCGCCAAGAGACCCAGTACTTC	CASSSPPRQETQYF
13	few	.	TRBJ2-1	TRBV12-3/TRBV12-4	TGTGCCAGCAGTACACACAAGGAAGATGAGCAGTTCTTC	CASSTHKEDEQFF
13	.	TRBD2	TRBJ2-7	TRBV20-1	TGCAGTGCTAGAGTCGAGACTAGCCGCGAGCAGTACTTC	CSARVETSREQYF